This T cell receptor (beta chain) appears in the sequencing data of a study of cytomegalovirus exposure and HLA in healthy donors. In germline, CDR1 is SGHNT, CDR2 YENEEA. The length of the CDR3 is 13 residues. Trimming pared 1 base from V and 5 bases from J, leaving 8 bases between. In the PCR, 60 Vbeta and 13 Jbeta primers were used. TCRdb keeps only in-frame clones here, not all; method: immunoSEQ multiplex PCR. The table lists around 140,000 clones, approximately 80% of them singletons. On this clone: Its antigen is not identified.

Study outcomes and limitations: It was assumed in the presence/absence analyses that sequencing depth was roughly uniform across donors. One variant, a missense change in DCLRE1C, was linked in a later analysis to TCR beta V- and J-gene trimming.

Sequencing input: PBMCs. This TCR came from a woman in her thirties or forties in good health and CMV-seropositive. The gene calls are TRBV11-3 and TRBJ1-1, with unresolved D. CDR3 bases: TGTGCCAGCAGCTTAGTACGGGGTACTGAAGCTTTCTTT. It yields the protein CASSLVRGTEAFF. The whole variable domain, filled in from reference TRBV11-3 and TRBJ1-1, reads EAGVVQSPRYKIIEKKQPVAFWCNPISGHNTLYWYLQNLGQGPELLIRYENEEAVDDSQLPKDRFSAERLKGVDSTLKIQPAELGDSAVYLCASSLVRGTEAFFGQGTRLTVV.